These 25 T cell receptor beta chains share one sample of origin, sequenced in a study of shared clonotypes between healthy human individuals. Produced via immunoSEQ multiplex PCR; TCRdb's table is partial and in-frame only. The data show about 980,000 clones, 76% seen once. Sequencing input: memory CD4+ T cells sorted from blood. Subset: CD45RA-negative fraction. The receptor set was obtained from a man aged 18 to 29 in good health.

As concerns this clone: This is likely an artifact of a read error, given a far larger clone one base away. The same CDR3 can be traced to other DNA sequences in this sample. The chain has TRBV18 and TRBJ2-7; D might be TRBD2 (6 bases). Germline CDR1 reads KGHSH; CDR2 reads LQKENI. The CDR3 is 14 residues long. Trimming took off 6 bases at V and 5 bases at J, with 17 bases between the two ends. CDR3 sequence reads: CASSPRAGGDEQYF. CDR3 bases: TGTGCCAGCTCCCCGCGGGCAGGAGGGGACGAGCAGTACTTC. The full variable domain, with the rest looked up from reference TRBV18 and TRBJ2-7, is NAGVMQNPRHLVRRRGQEARLRCSPMKGHSHVYWYRQLPEEGLKFMVYLQKENIIDESGMPKERFSAEFPKEGPSILRIQQVVRGDSAAYFCASSPRAGGDEQYFGPGTRLTVT.

This clone was picked up a small number of times. The chain carries TRBV2 and TRBJ1-6; 7 bases agree with TRBD1. Trimming at V came to 5 bases and at J to 12 bases, leaving 4 bases not matched to a gene. Per germline, CDR1 SNHLY and CDR2 FYNNEI. The CDR3 extends over 12 amino acids. The CDR3 DNA reads TGTGCCAGCAGTCGGGACAGTAAACCCCTCCACTTT. This sequence encodes CASSRDSKPLHF.

The V call is TRBV28, the J call TRBJ2-4, with 7 bases that match TRBD1. The V gene's germline CDR1 is MDHEN and CDR2 SYDVKM. This CDR3 has 13 amino acids. Germline trimming cut 6 bases from V and 9 bases from J; bases unmatched to any gene: 8. The CDR3 reads CASRPRQGGIQYF. The CDR3 region has the DNA TGTGCCAGCAGACCAAGACAGGGCGGCATTCAGTACTTC.

This clone was found many times. This chain connects TRBV2 to TRBJ2-1; TRBD1 is a possible D gene (6 bases). Germline V gives CDR1 SNHLY, CDR2 FYNNEI. Trimming pared 6 bases from V and 5 bases from J, leaving 14 bases between. The CDR3 sequence is 14 residues long. CDR3 sequence: CASSPDRTNNEQFF. CDR3 sequence (DNA): TGTGCCAGCAGCCCGGACAGAACTAACAATGAGCAGTTCTTC.

The chain couples TRBV7-9 to TRBJ2-2; D is undetermined. V gave up 1 base and J gave up 5 bases, with 11 bases separating them. Germline V gene sequence: CDR1 SEHNR, CDR2 FQNEAQ (reference sequence). There are 15 residues in the CDR3. The CDR3 DNA sequence: TGTGCCAGCAGCTTAGGTGGAGTAGGGACCGGGGAGCTGTTTTTT. It yields the protein CASSLGGVGTGELFF.

This chain links TRBV6-1 with TRBJ2-1; D could derive from TRBD1 or TRBD2 (5 bases each). Germline values: CDR1 MNHNS, CDR2 SASEGT. Trimming took 1 base from V and 6 from J, leaving 22 bases between them. The CDR3 contains 18 residues. The CDR3 DNA is TGTGCCAGCAGTGAAGACCCCCCGAACGGGGCGCTCTCCAATGAGCAGTTCTTC. Translated: CASSEDPPNGALSNEQFF.

The chain uses TRBV6-1 and TRBJ1-2, with TRBD1 matching 9 bases. Germline V gene sequence: CDR1 MNHNS, CDR2 SASEGT. The CDR3 covers 14 residues. V lost 7 bases to trimming and J lost 8 bases; unmatched junction nucleotides: 11. The CDR3 sequence: CASNLRDRVSGYTF. CDR3 nucleotides: TGTGCCAGCAACCTCCGGGACAGGGTGTCGGGCTACACCTTC.

This clone was recorded a few times. The rearrangement uses TRBV6-6 and TRBJ2-7; TRBD1 matches at 7 bases. Germline CDR1 and CDR2: MNHNY and SVGAGI (reference sequence). With V trimmed by 3 bases and J by 1 base, 3 bases remained unmatched. This CDR3 is built from 14 residues. The CDR3: CASSYGTESYEQYF. In DNA form, the CDR3 reads TGTGCCAGCAGTTATGGGACAGAATCCTACGAGCAGTACTTC.

The genes are TRBV5-4 and TRBJ1-1; 8 nucleotides agree with TRBD1. The CDR3 covers 16 residues. V lost 4 bases to trimming and J lost 8 bases; unmatched junction nucleotides: 16. The germline V gene encodes CDR1 SGHNT and CDR2 YYREEE (reference sequence). The CDR3: CASSRSHIGQGSEAFF. CDR3 bases: TGTGCCAGCAGCCGTTCCCACATAGGACAGGGCTCCGAAGCTTTCTTT. Together with reference TRBV5-4 and TRBJ1-1, the CDR3 gives the full variable domain: ETGVTQSPTHLIKTRGQQVTLRCSSQSGHNTVSWYQQALGQGPQFIFQYYREEENGRGNFPPRFSGLQFPNYSSELNVNALELDDSALYLCASSRSHIGQGSEAFFGQGTRLTVV.

V usage is TRBV7-2 and J usage is TRBJ2-5; tentatively, D is TRBD2 (6 bases). The CDR3 is made up of 14 amino acids. Germline V gene sequence: CDR1 SGHTA, CDR2 FQGNSA. The V end lost 6 bases, the J end lost 2 bases, and 13 bases lay between the germline ends. CDR3 sequence: CASRPTRGQETQYF. The CDR3 nucleotides read TGTGCCAGCAGACCGACTAGAGGACAAGAGACCCAGTACTTC.

The chain employs TRBV4-3 and TRBJ2-2; TRBD2 agrees at 8 bases. J was trimmed by 5 bases and V by 4 bases; bases with no gene match: 12. CDR3 length: 17 residues. Germline V gene lookup returns CDR1 LGHNA and CDR2 YSLEER. CDR3 sequence: CASSREAGGFSTGELFF. CDR3 in DNA: TGCGCCAGCAGCCGCGAGGCGGGAGGATTTAGTACCGGGGAGCTGTTTTTT.

The chain combines TRBV5-4 with TRBJ2-2, with 12 bases that match TRBD2. The V gene's germline CDR1 is SGHNT and CDR2 YYREEE (reference sequence). The V gene end was trimmed by 0 bases and the J gene end by 0 bases; junction bases not matched to a gene: 6. The CDR3 has 19 amino acids. CDR3 residues: CASSLGGTSGPANTGELFF. For the CDR3, the DNA is TGTGCCAGCAGCTTGGGCGGGACTAGCGGGCCCGCGAACACCGGGGAGCTGTTTTTT.

The chain recombines TRBV2 with TRBJ2-1, with TRBD2 matching 15 bases. With 3 bases clipped from V and 1 base from J, the junction kept 1 base outside the gene matches. Germline V lookup: CDR1 SNHLY, CDR2 FYNNEI. CDR3 size: 17 residues. The CDR3 DNA sequence: TGTGCCAGCAGTGACGGACTAGCGGGGGGGTCCTACAATGAGCAGTTCTTC. It is translated as CASSDGLAGGSYNEQFF.

This rearrangement joins TRBV5-4 to TRBJ2-4; weak D call: TRBD1 (6 bases). Trimming removed 0 bases at V and 0 bases at J, with 13 bases between. Germline values: CDR1 SGHNT, CDR2 YYREEE (reference sequence). The CDR3 spans 17 residues. CDR3 region: CASSLGTDHLAKNIQYF. The CDR3 DNA sequence: TGTGCCAGCAGCTTGGGGACAGACCACCTAGCCAAAAACATTCAGTACTTC.

To note about this clone: At the DNA level, this CDR3 is encoded by other sequences in the same sample as well. The genes are TRBV29-1 and TRBJ2-2, with no clear D. V was trimmed by 5 bases and J by 3 bases, leaving 4 bases between them. The CDR3 runs 11 residues. Germline CDR1 is SQVTM and CDR2 is ANQGSEA. In nucleotides, the CDR3 is TGCAGCGTTAGGGACACCGGGGAGCTGTTTTTT. This sequence encodes CSVRDTGELFF.

The sample holds one count of this clone. This chain uses TRBV12-2 with TRBJ1-2. TRBV12-2 is a documented pseudogene. CDR3 length equals 17 residues. For the CDR3, the DNA is TGTGCAAGTCGCTTGGCCGGGGGTAGGACAGATTTCTATGGCTACACCTTC. Translated, it gives CASRLAGGRTDFYGYTF.

This clone was counted once. The same CDR3 also results from other DNA sequences found in this sample. The V gene is TRBV15, the J gene TRBJ1-5; no reliable D call. V lost 1 base, J lost 4 bases, and 8 bases lay in between. Germline loops: CDR1 LNHNV, CDR2 YYDKDF (reference sequence). CDR3 length equals 14 residues. CDR3 coding DNA: TGTGCCACCAGCAGAGTCGGGTCAAATCAGCCCCAGCATTTT. Protein product: CATSRVGSNQPQHF.

The chain links TRBV2 to TRBJ2-7; TRBD1 agrees at 8 bases. CDR1 is SNHLY, CDR2 FYNNEI, per germline. V shed 0 bases, J shed 6 bases, and the junction held 7 bases outside the gene matches. This CDR3 region has 15 residues. CDR3 region: CASSEARTGISEQYF. The CDR3 DNA is TGTGCCAGCAGTGAAGCGAGGACAGGGATCTCCGAGCAGTACTTC.

The V gene is TRBV5-8, the J gene TRBJ1-1; D possibly corresponds to TRBD1 (5 bases). V lost 6 bases to trimming and J lost 7 bases, with 16 bases between them. Germline loops: CDR1 SGHTS, CDR2 YDEGEE. CDR3 length: 13 residues. The CDR3 DNA follows: TGTGCCAGCACCTTCGATGGGAGGGGTGAAGCTTTCTTT. This gives the protein CASTFDGRGEAFF. The whole variable domain, remainder taken from reference TRBV5-8 and TRBJ1-1, is EAGVTQSPTHLIKTRGQQATLRCSPISGHTSVYWYQQALGLGLQFLLWYDEGEERNRGNFPPRFSGRQFPNYSSELNVNALELEDSALYLCASTFDGRGEAFFGQGTRLTVV.

This clone was seen more than once but under ten times. The chain carries TRBV6-1 and TRBJ2-3; D is ambiguous. This CDR3 has 13 residues. The V gene lost 8 bases and the J gene lost 2 bases, with 11 bases spanning the gap. Germline CDR1 is MNHNS and CDR2 is SASEGT. The CDR3 protein is CASFWTNTDTQYF. The DNA for the CDR3 is TGTGCCAGCTTTTGGACCAACACAGATACGCAGTATTTT.

The V call is TRBV4-1, the J call TRBJ2-1; 8 positions agree with TRBD2. V shed 0 bases, J shed 7 bases, and the junction held 14 bases outside the gene matches. Germline values: CDR1 MGHRA, CDR2 YSYEKL. The CDR3 sequence is 18 residues long. CDR3 loop: CASSQEGQGERERNEQFF. The CDR3, as DNA: TGCGCCAGCAGCCAAGAGGGTCAAGGGGAGCGGGAGAGGAATGAGCAGTTCTTC.

V is TRBV29-1 and J is TRBJ2-7; 7 bases are a match to TRBD1. Germline V gene data show CDR1 as SQVTM and CDR2 as ANQGSEA. Germline trimming cut 0 bases from V and 0 bases from J; bases unmatched to any gene: 8. CDR3 length: 16 residues. CDR3 bases: TGCAGCGTTGAAGACCGGACAGGTCGCAGCTCCTACGAGCAGTACTTC. Amino acids: CSVEDRTGRSSYEQYF.

The chain links TRBV6-1 to TRBJ1-6; TRBD1 agrees at 9 bases. Germline V lookup: CDR1 MNHNS, CDR2 SASEGT. This CDR3 comprises 15 residues. V dropped 6 bases and J dropped 10; count of bases not matched to a gene: 10. CDR3 nucleotides: TGTGCCAGCAGGGATTGGACAGGGGTAGCCTCACCCCTCCACTTT. Amino acids: CASRDWTGVASPLHF.

This clone occurred once. The genes are TRBV6-5 and TRBJ2-7, with 10 bases fitting TRBD1. Trimming removed 6 bases from V and 1 base from J; junction bases left unmatched: 3. Germline CDR1 MNHEY, CDR2 SVGAGI. CDR3 length equals 14 residues. CDR3 protein: CASRSGQGSYEQYF. The CDR3, as DNA: TGTGCCAGCAGATCGGGACAGGGGTCCTACGAGCAGTACTTC.

This clone has just a few counts. The rearrangement uses TRBV7-9 and TRBJ1-1; D may be TRBD1 (5 bases). Looked up from germline, CDR1 is SEHNR and CDR2 is FQNEAQ (reference sequence). This CDR3 has 15 amino acids. V lost 5 bases, J lost 1 base, and 14 bases lay in between. As DNA, the CDR3 is TGTGCCAGCAGCCCTAAGGGACGGAAGAACACTGAAGCTTTCTTT. As protein: CASSPKGRKNTEAFF.